This T cell receptor (beta chain) was profiled in a study of T-cell memory formation after mild COVID-19. 5'RACE primed at constant segments yielded TCR alpha and TCR beta cDNA libraries bearing sample barcodes and UMIs. MiXCR, run by TCRdb on the 5' RACE reads, gives a single entry per CDR3 protein. Seen here are roughly 89,000 distinct CDR3 sequences, approximately 13% observed once, and the top ten hold 27%. Trimming stripped 0 bases from V and 0 bases from J, with 6 bases between. The CDR3 length is 16 residues. Germline V gene data show CDR1 as LGHNA and CDR2 as YSLEER. This receptor was identified in an adult woman who had mild COVID-19 (a few samples of this study predate the infection). Cell type and time point are not known. The material sequenced was PBMCs or a T cell subset sorted from them (not recorded which). V gene TRBV4-3 combines with J gene TRBJ2-6; D gene unclear. CDR3 sequence (DNA): TGCGCCAGCAGCCAAGAGAGGTTCTCTGGGGCCAACGTCCTGACTTTC. Translation gives CASSQERFSGANVLTF.